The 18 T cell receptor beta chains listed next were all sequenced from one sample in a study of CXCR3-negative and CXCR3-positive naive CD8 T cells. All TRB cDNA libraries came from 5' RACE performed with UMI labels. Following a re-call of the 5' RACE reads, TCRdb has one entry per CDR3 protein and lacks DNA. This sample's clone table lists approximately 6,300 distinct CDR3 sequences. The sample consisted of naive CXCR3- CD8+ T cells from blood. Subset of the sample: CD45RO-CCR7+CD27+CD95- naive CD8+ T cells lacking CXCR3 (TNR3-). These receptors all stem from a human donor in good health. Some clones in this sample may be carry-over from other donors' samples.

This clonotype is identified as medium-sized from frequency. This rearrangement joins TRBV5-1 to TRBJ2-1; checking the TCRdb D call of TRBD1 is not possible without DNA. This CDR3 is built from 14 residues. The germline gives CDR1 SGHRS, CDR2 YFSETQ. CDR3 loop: CASSLAGEGGEQFF.

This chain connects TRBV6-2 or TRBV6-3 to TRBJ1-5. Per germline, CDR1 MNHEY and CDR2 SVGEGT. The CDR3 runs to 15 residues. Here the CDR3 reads CASSSVRSSNQPQHF.

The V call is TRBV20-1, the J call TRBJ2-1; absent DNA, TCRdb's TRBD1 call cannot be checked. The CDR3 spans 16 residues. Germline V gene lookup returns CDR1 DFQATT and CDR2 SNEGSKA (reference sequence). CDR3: CSARIDGDGFYNEQFF.

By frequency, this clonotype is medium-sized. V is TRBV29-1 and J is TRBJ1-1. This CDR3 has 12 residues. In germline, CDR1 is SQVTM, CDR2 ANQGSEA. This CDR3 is CSAEGRDTEAFF.

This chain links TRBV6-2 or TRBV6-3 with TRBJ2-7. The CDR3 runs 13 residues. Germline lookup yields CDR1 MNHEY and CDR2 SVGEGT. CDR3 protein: CASSYGRAYEQYF.

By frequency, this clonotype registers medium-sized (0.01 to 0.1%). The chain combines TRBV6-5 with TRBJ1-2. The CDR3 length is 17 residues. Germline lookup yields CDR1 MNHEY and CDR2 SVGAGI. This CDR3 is CASRESGSLFREIGYTF.

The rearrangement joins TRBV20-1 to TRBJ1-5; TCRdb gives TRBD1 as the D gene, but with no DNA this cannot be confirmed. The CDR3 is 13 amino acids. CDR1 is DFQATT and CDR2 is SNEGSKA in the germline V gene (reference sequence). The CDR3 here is CSATTGLYQPQHF.

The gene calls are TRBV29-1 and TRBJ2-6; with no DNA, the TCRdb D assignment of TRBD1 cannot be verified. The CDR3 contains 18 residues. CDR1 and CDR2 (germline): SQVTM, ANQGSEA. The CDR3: CSVGEPGQGPSGANVLTF.

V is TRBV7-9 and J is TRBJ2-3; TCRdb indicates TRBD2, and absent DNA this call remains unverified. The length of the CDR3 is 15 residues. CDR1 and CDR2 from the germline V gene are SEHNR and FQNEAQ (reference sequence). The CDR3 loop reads CASSLGEGNTDTQYF.

CDR3 region: CASSISGYTEAFF. V gene TRBV19 combines with J gene TRBJ1-1. Germline lookup yields CDR1 LNHDA and CDR2 SQIVND (reference sequence). This CDR3 spans 13 amino acids.

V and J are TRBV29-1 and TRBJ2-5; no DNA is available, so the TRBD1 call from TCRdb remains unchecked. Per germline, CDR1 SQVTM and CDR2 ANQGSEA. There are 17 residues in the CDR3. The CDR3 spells CSVEDPRDRGPRETQYF.

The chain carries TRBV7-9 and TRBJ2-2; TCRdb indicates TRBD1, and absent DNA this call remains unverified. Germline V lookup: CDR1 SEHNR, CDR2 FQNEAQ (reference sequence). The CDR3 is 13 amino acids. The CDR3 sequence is CANNAGGTGELFF.

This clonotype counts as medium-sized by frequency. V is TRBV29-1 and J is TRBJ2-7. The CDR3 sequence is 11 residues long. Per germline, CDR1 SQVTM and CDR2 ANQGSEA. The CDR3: CSVVSDYEQYF.

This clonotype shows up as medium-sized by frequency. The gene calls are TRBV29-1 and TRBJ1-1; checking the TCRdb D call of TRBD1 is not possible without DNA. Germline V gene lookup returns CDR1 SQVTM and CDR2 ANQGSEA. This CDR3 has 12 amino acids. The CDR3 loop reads CSVERGVTEAFF.

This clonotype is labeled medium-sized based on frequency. CDR3 protein: CASSESSRGRPYEQYF. The chain joins TRBV25-1 to TRBJ2-7; no DNA is available, so the TRBD1 call from TCRdb remains unchecked. CDR1 is MGHDK and CDR2 is SYGVNS in the germline V gene. CDR3 length equals 16 residues.

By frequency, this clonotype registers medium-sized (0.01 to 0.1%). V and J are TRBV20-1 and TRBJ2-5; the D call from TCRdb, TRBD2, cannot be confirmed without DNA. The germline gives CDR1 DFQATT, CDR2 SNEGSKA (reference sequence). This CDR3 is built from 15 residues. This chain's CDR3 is CSASALAGVEETQYF.

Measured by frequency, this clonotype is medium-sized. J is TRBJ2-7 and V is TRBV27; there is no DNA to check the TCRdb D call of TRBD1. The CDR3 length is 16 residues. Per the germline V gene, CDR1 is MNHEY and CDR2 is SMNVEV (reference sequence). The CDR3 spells CASSPRASGPRYEQYF.

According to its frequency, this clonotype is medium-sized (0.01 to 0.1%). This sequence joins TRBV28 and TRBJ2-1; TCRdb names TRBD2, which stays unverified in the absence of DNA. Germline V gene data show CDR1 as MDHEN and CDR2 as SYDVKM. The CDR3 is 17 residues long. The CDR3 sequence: CASKVQRELRSYNEQFF.